The 18 T cell receptor beta chains below all came from one sample that was sequenced in a study of T cell responses to AZD1222 COVID-19 vaccine. Here immunoSEQ multiplex PCR was the method, and the copy in TCRdb shows in-frame clones only, minus some. The sample has 55,000 to 65,000 clones; over 80% are singletons. The source material was peripheral blood, sampled on day 0 of AZD1222 vaccination. The receptors derive from an adult in good health.

The J gene is TRBJ1-3, the V gene TRBV5-6, with D tentatively TRBD1 (6 bases). The germline CDR1 and CDR2 sequences are SGHDT and YYEEEE. Trimming pared 5 bases from V and 6 bases from J, leaving 12 bases between. CDR3 length: 13 amino acids. DNA of the CDR3: TGTGCCAGCAGGTTACAGGGAGAAAACACCATATATTTT. Its translation: CASRLQGENTIYF.

This clone was seen just once. The chain has TRBV27 and TRBJ2-7; D gene unclear. The CDR3 loop spans 16 amino acids. From germline, CDR1 is MNHEY and CDR2 SMNVEV (reference sequence). Trimming removed 4 bases from V and 1 base from J, with 17 bases in between. The CDR3 region is CASSSFKAYPSYEQYF. The CDR3 DNA is TGTGCCAGCAGTTCTTTCAAGGCGTATCCGTCCTACGAGCAGTACTTC.

This clone was seen only once. The chain has TRBV12-3 or TRBV12-4 and TRBJ1-1, with a tentative D call TRBD1 (5 bases). The V end was cut by 7 bases, the J end by 0 bases, with 9 bases between. The CDR3 is 13 amino acids. This CDR3 reads CASILTVNTEAFF. CDR3 nucleotides: TGTGCCAGCATCCTGACAGTGAACACTGAAGCTTTCTTT.

This rearrangement joins TRBV15 to TRBJ2-5, with 8 bases matching TRBD1. The V segment lost 1 base and the J segment 3 bases; nucleotides outside the gene matches: 4. The CDR3 covers 15 residues. Germline V gene data show CDR1 as LNHNV and CDR2 as YYDKDF (reference sequence). CDR3 sequence reads: CATSRGTGRKETQYF. CDR3 nucleotides: TGTGCCACCAGCAGAGGGACAGGGCGGAAAGAGACCCAGTACTTC.

CDR3 residues: CASSFGTGLGNTEAFF. The CDR3 region has the DNA TGTGCCAGCAGCTTCGGGACAGGTTTAGGGAACACTGAAGCTTTCTTT. The rearrangement uses TRBV5-6 and TRBJ1-1, with 8 bases aligning to TRBD1. V lost 2 bases and J lost 1; bases outside the gene matches: 7. Germline CDR1 reads SGHDT; CDR2 reads YYEEEE. The CDR3 sequence is 16 residues long.

CDR3 DNA: TGTGCCTGGAGCCCTCCCGCTATAGTAGCCTATGGCTACACCTTC. Residues: CAWSPPAIVAYGYTF. The chain carries TRBV30 and TRBJ1-2, with D hard to call. The length of the CDR3 is 15 residues. Germline loops: CDR1 GTSNPN, CDR2 SVGIG (reference sequence). Trimming shortened V by 3 bases and J by 4 bases, and 18 bases separated the two germline ends. Full variable domain (remainder filled in from reference TRBV30 and TRBJ1-2): SQTIHQWPATLVQPVGSPLSLECTVEGTSNPNLYWYRQAAGRGLQLLFYSVGIGQISSEVPQNLSASRPQDRQFILSSKKLLLSDSGFYLCAWSPPAIVAYGYTFGSGTRLTVV.

V and J are TRBV4-3 and TRBJ2-7; possibly TRBD1 for D (6 bases). The germline V and J ends were trimmed by 2 bases and 5 bases, with 16 bases remaining between them. Looked up from germline, CDR1 is LGHNA and CDR2 is YSLEER. The CDR3 loop spans 15 amino acids. The CDR3 DNA sequence: TGCGCCAGCAGCCAACAGGGACAAGGTTTCGACGAGCAGTACTTC. This translates into CASSQQGQGFDEQYF.

In the case of this clone: A junction end diverges from the germline sequence, so it may reflect a read error. This chain uses TRBV29-1 with TRBJ2-7; D remains unclear. The CDR3 is made up of 14 amino acids. Germline V lookup: CDR1 SQVTM, CDR2 ANQGSEA. CDR3 DNA sequence: TGCAGCGTCGAAGGGCAGACCACCCCCTACGAGCAGTACTTC. Protein product: CSVEGQTTPYEQYF.

The V gene is TRBV27, the J gene TRBJ2-1; 9 positions match TRBD1. This CDR3 is built from 15 residues. CDR1 is MNHEY, CDR2 SMNVEV, per germline (reference sequence). The V segment lost 4 bases and the J segment 4 bases; nucleotides outside the gene matches: 5. Here the CDR3 reads CASSSTGQGYNEQFF. The CDR3 DNA reads TGTGCCAGCAGTTCCACGGGACAGGGTTACAATGAGCAGTTCTTC.

This chain uses TRBV2 with TRBJ2-5; TRBD2 matches 8 bases. Per the germline V gene, CDR1 is SNHLY and CDR2 is FYNNEI. V shed 5 bases, J shed 4 bases, and the junction held 3 bases outside the gene matches. The CDR3 sequence is 13 residues long. For the CDR3, the DNA is TGTGCCAGCAGTCTCGGACTAGCAGAGACCCAGTACTTC. Its translation: CASSLGLAETQYF.

The chain links TRBV12-3 or TRBV12-4 to TRBJ1-2; no definite D call. Trimming pared 1 base from V and 8 bases from J, leaving 8 bases between. The CDR3 runs to 12 residues. The CDR3 spells CASSLGQGGYTF. In DNA, the CDR3 is TGTGCCAGCAGTTTAGGACAAGGGGGCTACACCTTC.

V usage is TRBV3-1 (or the pseudogene TRBV3-2) and J usage is TRBJ1-1; perhaps TRBD1 as D (5 bases). This CDR3 spans 15 amino acids. From germline, CDR1 is LGHDT and CDR2 YNNKEL (reference sequence). V was shortened by 0 bases and J by 3 bases, with 11 bases between the two germline ends. The CDR3 here is CASSQEAGRYTEAFF. CDR3 DNA sequence: TGTGCCAGCAGCCAAGAAGCAGGGAGATACACTGAAGCTTTCTTT.

The chain combines TRBV11-3 with TRBJ2-5; a possible D gene is TRBD1 (6 bases). Trimming took 4 bases from V and 1 from J, leaving 10 bases between them. The CDR3 is 14 residues long. From germline, CDR1 is SGHNT and CDR2 YENEEA. CDR3 region: CASSSRGPQETQYF. The DNA for the CDR3 is TGTGCCAGCAGCTCCAGGGGTCCCCAAGAGACCCAGTACTTC.

The chain joins TRBV12-3 or TRBV12-4 to TRBJ2-1, with D tentatively TRBD1 (5 bases). Trimming took 5 bases from V and 5 from J, leaving 7 bases between them. The CDR3 length is 12 residues. Written as DNA, the CDR3 is TGTGCCAGCAGTCAACAGGACAATGAGCAGTTCTTC. Its translation is CASSQQDNEQFF.

This sequence joins TRBV4-1 and TRBJ2-7, with 13 bases matching TRBD2. V was clipped by 0 bases and J by 3 bases; unmatched bases: 5. CDR3 length: 17 amino acids. Germline CDR1 MGHRA, CDR2 YSYEKL. The CDR3 sequence: CASSQDGLAGALYEQYF. The DNA for the CDR3 is TGCGCCAGCAGCCAAGATGGACTAGCGGGAGCCCTCTACGAGCAGTACTTC.

The rearrangement uses TRBV5-1 and TRBJ2-3; no definite D call. V was clipped by 3 bases and J by 6 bases, with 11 bases between them. This CDR3 is built from 13 residues. Germline V gene lookup returns CDR1 SGHRS and CDR2 YFSETQ. CDR3 coding DNA: TGCGCCAGCAGCTCGCCATTTTCCGATACGCAGTATTTT. Its translation is CASSSPFSDTQYF.

The chain carries TRBV5-1 and TRBJ2-1, with TRBD1 as a possible D gene (6 bases). The CDR3 covers 15 residues. V was pared by 1 base and J by 5 bases, with 13 bases between. CDR1 is SGHRS and CDR2 is YFSETQ in the germline V gene. CDR3 nucleotide sequence: TGCGCCAGCAGCTTGACAGGGAGCGCACACAATGAGCAGTTCTTC. Translation: CASSLTGSAHNEQFF.

V usage is TRBV2 and J usage is TRBJ2-1; 13 bases are a match to TRBD2. Germline CDR1 is SNHLY and CDR2 is FYNNEI. J gave up 2 bases and V 7 bases, and 2 bases lay outside the gene matches. The CDR3 contains 15 residues. CDR3 loop: CASKGLAGAYNEQFF. In nucleotides, the CDR3 is TGTGCCAGCAAAGGACTAGCGGGGGCCTACAATGAGCAGTTCTTC. Complete variable domain (other parts from reference TRBV2 and TRBJ2-1): EPEVTQTPSHQVTQMGQEVILRCVPISNHLYFYWYRQILGQKVEFLVSFYNNEISEKSEIFDDQFSVERPDGSNFTLKIRSTKLEDSAMYFCASKGLAGAYNEQFFGPGTRLTVL.